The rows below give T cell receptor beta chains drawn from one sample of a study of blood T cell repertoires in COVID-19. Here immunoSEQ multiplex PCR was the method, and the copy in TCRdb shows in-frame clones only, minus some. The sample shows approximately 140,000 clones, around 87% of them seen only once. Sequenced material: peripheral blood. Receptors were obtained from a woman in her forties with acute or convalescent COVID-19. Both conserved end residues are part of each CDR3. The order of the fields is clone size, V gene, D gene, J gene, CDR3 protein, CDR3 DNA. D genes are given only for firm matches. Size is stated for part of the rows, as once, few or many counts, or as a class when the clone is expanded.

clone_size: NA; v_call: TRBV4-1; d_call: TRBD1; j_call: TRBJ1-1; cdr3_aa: CASSQDGDRGLTEAFF; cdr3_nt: TGCGCCAGCAGCCAAGATGGGGACAGGGGGCTCACTGAAGCTTTCTTT
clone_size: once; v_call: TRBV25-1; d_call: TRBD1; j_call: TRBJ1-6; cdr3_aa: CASSEVGRGLSNSPLHF; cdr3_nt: TGTGCCAGCAGTGAAGTCGGCAGGGGGCTGAGCAATTCACCCCTCCACTTT
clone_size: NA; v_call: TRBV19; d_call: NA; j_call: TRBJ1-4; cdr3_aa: CASSIGQTNNEKLFF; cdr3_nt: TGTGCCAGTAGTATCGGGCAGACTAATAATGAAAAACTGTTTTTT
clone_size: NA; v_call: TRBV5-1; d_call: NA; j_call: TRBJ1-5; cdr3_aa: CASSLGVQGQGQPQHF; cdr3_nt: TGCGCCAGCAGCTTGGGGGTACAGGGCCAGGGGCAGCCCCAGCATTTT
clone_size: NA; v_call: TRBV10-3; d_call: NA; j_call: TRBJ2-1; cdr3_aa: CAIAGYNEQFF; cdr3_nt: TGTGCCATAGCAGGGTACAATGAGCAGTTCTTC
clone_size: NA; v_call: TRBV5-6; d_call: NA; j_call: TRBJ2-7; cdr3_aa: CASSSNALPIYEQYF; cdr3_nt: TGTGCCAGCAGCTCAAATGCCCTACCTATCTACGAGCAGTACTTC
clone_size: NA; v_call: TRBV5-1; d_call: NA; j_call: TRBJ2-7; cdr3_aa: CASSFVRGNEQYF; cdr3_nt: TGCGCCAGCAGCTTCGTGAGGGGGAACGAGCAGTACTTC
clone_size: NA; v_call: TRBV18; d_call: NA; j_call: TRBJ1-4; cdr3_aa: CASSPPGDFNEKLFF; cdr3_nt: TGTGCCAGCTCACCACCGGGGGACTTTAATGAAAAACTGTTTTTT
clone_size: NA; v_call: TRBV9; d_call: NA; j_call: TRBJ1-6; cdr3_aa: CASSPAGQPYNSPLHF; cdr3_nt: TGTGCCAGCAGCCCCGCTGGACAGCCGTATAATTCACCCCTCCACTTT
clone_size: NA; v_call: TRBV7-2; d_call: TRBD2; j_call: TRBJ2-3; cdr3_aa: CASCRTSGVDTQYF; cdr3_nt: TGTGCCAGCTGCCGGACTAGCGGGGTAGATACGCAGTATTTT
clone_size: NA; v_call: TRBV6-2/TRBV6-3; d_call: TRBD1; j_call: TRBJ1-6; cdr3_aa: CASSYQGADSPLHF; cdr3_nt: TGTGCCAGCAGTTATCAGGGGGCTGATTCACCCCTCCACTTT
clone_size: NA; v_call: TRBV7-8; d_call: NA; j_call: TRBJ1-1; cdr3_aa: CASSLGLPGTEAFF; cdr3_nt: TGTGCCAGCAGCTTAGGACTCCCGGGGACTGAAGCTTTCTTT
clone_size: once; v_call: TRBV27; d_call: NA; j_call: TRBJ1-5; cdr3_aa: CASRVGAVSNQPQHF; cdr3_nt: TGTGCCAGCAGAGTTGGGGCAGTTAGCAATCAGCCCCAGCATTTT
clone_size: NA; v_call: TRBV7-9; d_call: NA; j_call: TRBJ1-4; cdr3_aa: CASTPLEEKLFF; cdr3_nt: TGTGCCAGCACCCCATTAGAGGAAAAACTGTTTTTT
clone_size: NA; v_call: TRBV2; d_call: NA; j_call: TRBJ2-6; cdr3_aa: CASDSGISGANVLTF; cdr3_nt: TGTGCCAGCGATTCAGGGATCTCTGGGGCCAACGTCCTGACTTTC
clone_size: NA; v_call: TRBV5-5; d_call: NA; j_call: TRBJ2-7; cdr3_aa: CASSLGIRPSYEQYF; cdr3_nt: TGTGCCAGCAGCTTGGGGATCAGGCCCTCCTACGAGCAGTACTTC